One T cell receptor gamma chain is described in this entry. The antigen remains undetermined. This likely traces to a read error, being one base from a far larger clone. The DNA is left out, because the CDR3 cannot be placed on it with certainty; the CDR3 is given as TCRdb lists it. The sample has other DNA sequences that encode this CDR3 too. The source of the sample is a study of γδ T cells in repeated Plasmodium falciparum infection. Looking at the study overall: Timepoints: baseline, immediately before selected infections, and 21 days after every infection. Study-wide points: Repeated controlled infections reportedly drove waves of new clonotype selection in Vdelta2-negative, mostly Vdelta1+, gammadelta repertoires.

With CATT, TCRdb re-called clones from the multiplex PCR reads. The data hold roughly 27,000 gamma-chain clones, with over 2.5% observed a single time. Vgamma9/Vdelta2+ and Vdelta2-negative gammadelta T cells were flow-sorted from PBMC for bulk sequencing. The CDR3 spans 33 amino acids, including both terminal residues. CDR1 and CDR2 (germline): GITISATS, ISYDGTV (reference sequence). This TCR was sampled from a pool of human donors (malaria-infected and uninfected, not separated). The V gene reported is TRGV9; the J gene is uncalled. Sequenced material: gamma-delta T cells from blood. CDR3 in amino acids: CALWEVQTIIIRNSLAVEQHLLSQVSIGRIQHF.